Following are 27 T cell receptor beta chains from one sample sequenced in a study of T cell responses to AZD1222 COVID-19 vaccine. Some clones are missing from TCRdb's copy, which holds only in-frame ones; the method was immunoSEQ multiplex PCR. This sample carries tens of thousands of clones, nearly 90% of them seen once, and the ten largest clones take over 7.5%. The sequences come from peripheral blood, collected on day 0 of AZD1222 vaccination. All receptors come from an adult in good health.

This clone was recorded a few times. The rearrangement links TRBV9 to TRBJ1-5, with a possible D match to TRBD1 (5 bases). Trimming removed 4 bases at V and 2 bases at J, with 13 bases between. Looked up from germline, CDR1 is SGDLS and CDR2 is YYNGEE. This CDR3 has 15 residues. The CDR3 DNA reads TGTGCCAGCAGCCTCGGGGGGGGAGGCAATCAGCCCCAGCATTTT. This translates into CASSLGGGGNQPQHF.

V and J are TRBV3-1 (or the pseudogene TRBV3-2) and TRBJ2-1; the match to TRBD1 covers 9 bases. CDR3 length equals 14 residues. The germline V gene has CDR1 LGHDT and CDR2 YNNKEL (reference sequence). V trimming: 3 bases; J trimming: 6 bases; junction bases outside the gene matches: 3. CDR3 sequence: CASSQGQGFNEQFF. The DNA of the CDR3 is TGTGCCAGCAGCCAGGGACAGGGCTTCAATGAGCAGTTCTTC.

The table lists this clone with a count of one. V and J are TRBV9 and TRBJ1-3; D remains ambiguous. V dropped 4 bases and J dropped 0 bases, with 8 bases sitting between them. CDR1 and CDR2 from the germline V gene are SGDLS and YYNGEE. This CDR3 has 14 amino acids. CDR3 nucleotide sequence: TGTGCCAGCAGCACCACGAACTCTGGAAACACCATATATTTT. Its translation: CASSTTNSGNTIYF.

The rearrangement uses TRBV27 and TRBJ2-2; D is ambiguous. Per germline, CDR1 MNHEY and CDR2 SMNVEV (reference sequence). The CDR3 runs 13 residues. The ends were cut back, 4 bases at V and 7 bases at J, with 10 bases in the middle. The CDR3 protein is CASSSPRSGELFF. Written as DNA, the CDR3 is TGTGCCAGCAGTTCCCCCCGGAGCGGGGAGCTGTTTTTT.

The rearrangement joins TRBV30 to TRBJ1-2, with 9 bases fitting TRBD1. The CDR3 length is 14 residues. Trimming cost V 3 bases and J 5 bases; bases outside gene matches: 7. Germline CDR1 and CDR2: GTSNPN and SVGIG (reference sequence). The CDR3 reads CAWRARDRAYGYTF. The CDR3 coding sequence is TGTGCCTGGAGAGCACGGGACAGGGCATATGGCTACACCTTC.

The chain couples TRBV19 to TRBJ1-2; no clear D gene. V was trimmed by 3 bases and J by 10 bases, leaving 15 bases between them. The CDR3 is 13 residues long. Germline loops: CDR1 LNHDA, CDR2 SQIVND (reference sequence). CDR3: CASSIRQASFYTF. For the CDR3, the DNA is TGTGCCAGTAGTATTAGACAAGCCTCCTTCTACACCTTC. Complete variable domain (other parts from reference TRBV19 and TRBJ1-2): DGGITQSPKYLFRKEGQNVTLSCEQNLNHDAMYWYRQDPGQGLRLIYYSQIVNDFQKGDIAEGYSVSREKKESFPLTVTSAQKNPTAFYLCASSIRQASFYTFGSGTRLTVV.

This chain joins TRBV3-1 (or the pseudogene TRBV3-2) and TRBJ2-7; D not resolved. Germline values: CDR1 LGHDT, CDR2 YNNKEL (reference sequence). CDR3 length: 12 residues. Trimming cost V 4 bases and J 6 bases, with 10 bases left between them. CDR3 amino acids: CASSPRQAEQYF. The CDR3 nucleotides are TGTGCCAGCAGCCCTCGCCAGGCCGAGCAGTACTTC.

This chain links TRBV4-3 with TRBJ2-7; the D gene could be TRBD1 or TRBD2 (5 bases each). The germline gives CDR1 LGHNA, CDR2 YSLEER. The CDR3 runs to 15 residues. Between the trimmed V and J ends, which lost 3 bases and 2 bases, there was a span of 14 bases. The CDR3 nucleotides read TGCGCCAGCAGCCACGGGACCTCGCGGGCCTACGAGCAGTACTTC. Translated: CASSHGTSRAYEQYF.

V is TRBV6-5 and J is TRBJ2-7, with unresolved D. The CDR3 runs to 13 residues. Germline V gives CDR1 MNHEY, CDR2 SVGAGI. The V end was cut by 5 bases, the J end by 0 bases, with 8 bases between. Here the CDR3 reads CASSPGYSYEQYF. CDR3 DNA sequence: TGTGCCAGCAGTCCGGGCTACTCCTACGAGCAGTACTTC.

The rearrangement uses TRBV18 and TRBJ1-1; weak D call: TRBD1 (5 bases). Trimming removed 0 bases at V and 1 base at J, with 9 bases between. CDR1 is KGHSH and CDR2 is LQKENI in the germline V gene. The CDR3 length is 15 residues. The CDR3 sequence: CASSPPRGGNTEAFF. In DNA form, the CDR3 reads TGTGCCAGCTCACCACCGCGGGGGGGGAACACTGAAGCTTTCTTT.

This sequence joins TRBV24-1 and TRBJ1-5; D gene unclear. Trimming took 11 bases from V and 2 from J, leaving 18 bases between them. CDR1 is KGHDR and CDR2 is SFDVKD in the germline V gene. The CDR3 length is 15 residues. The CDR3 is CAKHQVPGGNQPQHF. Here the CDR3 DNA reads TGTGCCAAACACCAGGTTCCTGGGGGCAATCAGCCCCAGCATTTT.

This clone has a single count. The genes are TRBV4-1 and TRBJ1-6; 8 nucleotides match TRBD1. CDR3 length: 16 residues. Looked up from germline, CDR1 is MGHRA and CDR2 is YSYEKL. V lost 0 bases, J lost 10 bases, and 8 bases stayed unmatched. CDR3 sequence: CASSQEGAGGGSPLHF. CDR3 nucleotides: TGCGCCAGCAGCCAAGAAGGGGCAGGGGGCGGATCACCCCTCCACTTT.

The V call is TRBV11-2, the J call TRBJ2-1, with 7 bases identical to TRBD1. V trimming: 8 bases; J trimming: 6 bases; junction bases outside the gene matches: 7. Germline CDR1 is SGHAT and CDR2 is FQNNGV. This CDR3 contains 13 residues. The CDR3 reads CASRDQGVNEQFF. CDR3 nucleotides: TGTGCCAGCCGAGACCAGGGGGTCAATGAGCAGTTCTTC.

This sequence joins TRBV5-1 and TRBJ1-3, with a possible D match to TRBD1 (6 bases). The CDR3 is made up of 15 amino acids. V lost 3 bases and J 0 bases, leaving 10 bases between the germline ends. Looked up from germline, CDR1 is SGHRS and CDR2 is YFSETQ. As DNA, the CDR3 is TGCGCCAGCAGCTGGGACAAGCCCTCTGGAAACACCATATATTTT. The encoded protein is CASSWDKPSGNTIYF.

The J gene is TRBJ2-7, the V gene TRBV3-1 (or the pseudogene TRBV3-2); the match to TRBD2 covers 12 bases. Germline trimming cut 4 bases from V and 4 bases from J; bases unmatched to any gene: 5. The CDR3 length is 15 residues. Germline CDR1 is LGHDT and CDR2 is YNNKEL (reference sequence). The CDR3 is CASSLAGTSGYEQYF. CDR3 DNA: TGTGCCAGCAGCCTTGCCGGGACTAGCGGGTACGAGCAGTACTTC.

The genes are TRBV2 and TRBJ1-2, with 11 bases matching TRBD1. The CDR3 totals 15 residues. V shed 8 bases, J shed 5 bases, and the junction held 10 bases outside the gene matches. Germline-derived CDR1 and CDR2 are SNHLY and FYNNEI. This CDR3 is CASADAGTGGYGYTF. In DNA form, the CDR3 reads TGTGCCAGCGCGGACGCCGGGACAGGGGGGTATGGCTACACCTTC.

The chain couples TRBV15 to TRBJ1-1; maybe TRBD1 (5 bases). CDR3 length: 13 residues. Trimming left V 2 bases short and J 1 base short, with 5 bases between. Germline V CDR1 and CDR2: LNHNV, YYDKDF (reference sequence). The CDR3 sequence is CATSRQGNTEAFF. The CDR3 DNA follows: TGTGCCACCAGCAGACAGGGGAACACTGAAGCTTTCTTT.

V usage is TRBV11-2 and J usage is TRBJ2-5; no clear D. Trimming took off 6 bases at V and 4 bases at J, with 12 bases between the two ends. Germline V CDR1 and CDR2: SGHAT, FQNNGV. The CDR3 runs 13 residues. DNA for the CDR3: TGTGCCAGCAGACCCCGCGCCGGAGAGACCCAGTACTTC. It translates to CASRPRAGETQYF. The entire variable domain, with the rest obtained from reference TRBV11-2 and TRBJ2-5, is as follows: EAGVAQSPRYKIIEKRQSVAFWCNPISGHATLYWYQQILGQGPKLLIQFQNNGVVDDSQLPKDRFSAERLKGVDSTLKIQPAKLEDSAVYLCASRPRAGETQYFGPGTRLLVL.

V usage is TRBV7-2 and J usage is TRBJ1-1; 9 nucleotides agree with TRBD1. Looked up from germline, CDR1 is SGHTA and CDR2 is FQGNSA. The CDR3 is 16 residues long. The junction had 8 bases not matched to a gene; V was cut back by 5 bases and J by 1 base. The CDR3 nucleotides are TGTGCCAGCAGCGTAGACAGGGGGATCACGAACACTGAAGCTTTCTTT. Protein: CASSVDRGITNTEAFF.

J is TRBJ1-1 and V is TRBV7-2; the D is unclear. Deletions cut 3 bases from V and 11 bases from J, with 16 bases between. Germline V gene data show CDR1 as SGHTA and CDR2 as FQGNSA. The CDR3 has 13 residues. The CDR3 reads CASSLGPGPAAFF. In DNA form, the CDR3 reads TGTGCCAGCAGCTTGGGCCCTGGCCCCGCGGCTTTCTTT.

The gene calls are TRBV3-1 (or the pseudogene TRBV3-2) and TRBJ2-3; TRBD2 agrees at 13 bases. The CDR3 has 18 amino acids. After removal of 5 bases from V and 6 bases from J, the junction contained 14 bases not matched to a gene. Germline V lookup: CDR1 LGHDT, CDR2 YNNKEL (reference sequence). As DNA, the CDR3 is TGTGCCAGCAGCAAAGGACTAGCGGGGGTCTCGTTCGTTGATACGCAGTATTTT. Encoded protein: CASSKGLAGVSFVDTQYF.

Only one count was recorded for this clone. The rearrangement joins TRBV6-6 to TRBJ1-2, with 7 bases aligning to TRBD1. Per germline, CDR1 MNHNY and CDR2 SVGAGI (reference sequence). This CDR3 spans 13 amino acids. The ends lost 6 bases at V and 7 bases at J; junction bases unmatched: 8. The CDR3 DNA sequence: TGTGCCAGCAGCCTCGACAGGGCGGCTGGCTACACCTTC. Translation: CASSLDRAAGYTF.

This chain connects TRBV6-4 to TRBJ1-4; D possibly corresponds to TRBD1 (6 bases). Germline V gives CDR1 MRHNA, CDR2 SNTAGT. The CDR3 sequence is 15 residues long. The V end lost 8 bases, the J end lost 8 bases, and 21 bases lay between the germline ends. CDR3 region: CASAVTGGEGEKLFF. As DNA, the CDR3 is TGTGCCAGCGCCGTTACCGGGGGCGAGGGGGAAAAACTGTTTTTT.

V gene TRBV18 combines with J gene TRBJ2-5, with a weak D call TRBD1 (6 bases). The CDR3 spans 13 residues. V lost 6 bases and J 2 bases, leaving 10 bases between the germline ends. Looked up from germline, CDR1 is KGHSH and CDR2 is LQKENI. The CDR3: CASSLGQQETQYF. As DNA, the CDR3 is TGTGCCAGCTCCCTCGGACAGCAAGAGACCCAGTACTTC.

V gene TRBV7-2 combines with J gene TRBJ2-1, with 13 bases fitting TRBD2. Losses at the gene ends were 5 bases for V and 6 bases for J; bases not matched to a gene: 4. CDR1 and CDR2 (germline): SGHTA, FQGNSA. The CDR3 is 15 residues long. The CDR3 reads CASSTRTSGGNEQFF. The CDR3, as DNA: TGTGCCAGCAGCACCCGGACTAGCGGGGGCAATGAGCAGTTCTTC.

J is TRBJ2-5 and V is TRBV18; possible D gene TRBD2, 6 bases. The ends were cut back, 2 bases at V and 5 bases at J, with 18 bases in the middle. CDR1 KGHSH and CDR2 LQKENI come from the germline V gene. The CDR3 consists of 16 residues. In nucleotides, the CDR3 is TGTGCCAGCTCACCAGGGTCGGGAGACCTCCGGGAGACCCAGTACTTC. This gives the protein CASSPGSGDLRETQYF.

This chain joins TRBV27 and TRBJ2-7; 7 positions match TRBD1. The V gene end was trimmed by 6 bases and the J gene end by 0 bases; junction bases not matched to a gene: 8. Germline values: CDR1 MNHEY, CDR2 SMNVEV (reference sequence). This CDR3 region has 15 residues. The CDR3 loop reads CASSPTGAASYEQYF. The CDR3 bases are TGTGCCAGCAGCCCAACAGGGGCCGCCTCCTACGAGCAGTACTTC.